These T cell receptor beta chains were read from a single sample in a study of T cell changes during pregnancy in multiple sclerosis. Sequenced by immunoSEQ multiplex PCR; TCRdb stores in-frame clones only, minus some. The sample has 30,000 to 40,000 clones; about 92% are singletons. The input for sequencing was CD8+ T cells from peripheral blood mononuclear cells, taken in the first trimester of pregnancy. The receptor source for this set is a female donor with multiple sclerosis, enrolled in a pregnancy study. Both conserved end residues are part of each CDR3. D genes are given only for firm matches. A row's size may be missing; if present it is once, few, many or a size class.

TRBJ2-1,-,-,TRBV6-6,CASSYSVYNEQFF,TGTGCCAGCAGTTACAGCGTCTACAATGAGCAGTTCTTC
TRBJ2-3,once,TRBD2,TRBV7-4,CASSLTSGLKLWDTQYF,TGTGCCAGCAGCTTAACCTCGGGACTAAAGCTGTGGGATACGCAGTATTTT
TRBJ2-2,-,TRBD2,TRBV30,CAWSSSDRGVTGELFF,TGTGCCTGGAGTTCCTCGGACCGGGGGGTGACCGGGGAGCTGTTTTTT
TRBJ1-1,-,-,TRBV7-9,CASSEGTVMNTEAFF,TGTGCCAGCAGCGAAGGAACAGTGATGAACACTGAAGCTTTCTTT
TRBJ2-3,once,TRBD1,TRBV28,CASSYPTGFHTDTQYF,TGTGCCAGCAGTTACCCGACAGGGTTCCACACAGATACGCAGTATTTT
TRBJ1-2,few,-,TRBV7-2,CASSLRGRGYGYTF,TGTGCCAGCAGCTTACGGGGTAGAGGCTATGGCTACACCTTC
TRBJ1-2,-,-,TRBV9,CASSEGTTVNYGYTF,TGTGCCAGCAGCGAAGGTACGACAGTTAACTATGGCTACACCTTC
TRBJ1-4,-,-,TRBV29-1,CSVVGGLSEEKLFF,TGCAGCGTTGTTGGGGGACTGAGTGAGGAAAAACTGTTTTTT
TRBJ1-2,-,-,TRBV7-2,CASSSLGREDYGYTF,TGTGCCAGCAGCTCTCTCGGCAGGGAGGACTATGGCTACACCTTC
TRBJ1-1,-,-,TRBV5-4,CASSGGLMNTEAFF,TGTGCCAGCAGCGGCGGACTCATGAACACTGAAGCTTTCTTT
TRBJ2-5,-,-,TRBV4-1,CASSHLLAEQPETQYF,TGCGCCAGCAGCCACCTACTCGCAGAACAGCCGGAGACCCAGTACTTC
TRBJ1-3,-,TRBD1,TRBV7-2,CASSDTGAGNTIYF,TGTGCCAGCAGCGATACAGGGGCTGGAAACACCATATATTTT
TRBJ2-3,-,-,TRBV30,CAWSGVDTQYF,TGTGCCTGGAGTGGAGTAGATACGCAGTATTTT
TRBJ2-2,-,-,TRBV29-1,CSVPGTPNTGELFF,TGCAGCGTTCCCGGGACTCCGAACACCGGGGAGCTGTTTTTT
TRBJ2-3,-,-,TRBV5-4,CASSPTSTDTQYF,TGTGCCAGCAGCCCTACTAGCACAGATACGCAGTATTTT
TRBJ2-1,-,TRBD2,TRBV7-2,CASSWTSGSHNEQFF,TGTGCCAGCAGCTGGACTAGCGGGAGTCACAATGAGCAGTTCTTC
TRBJ2-2,-,-,TRBV7-6,CASSTTPGPNTGELFF,TGTGCCAGCAGCACCACCCCAGGGCCGAACACCGGGGAGCTGTTTTTT
TRBJ2-4,-,TRBD2,TRBV5-6,CASSLRTSGGVDIQYF,TGTGCCAGCAGCTTGCGGACTAGCGGGGGGGTTGACATTCAGTACTTC
TRBJ2-7,-,TRBD2,TRBV28,CASTAGAPYEQYF,TGTGCCAGCACAGCGGGAGCCCCCTACGAGCAGTACTTC
TRBJ1-1,-,-,TRBV4-3,CASSQDRNTEAFF,TGCGCCAGCAGCCAAGACCGGAACACTGAAGCTTTCTTT
TRBJ1-2,-,-,TRBV11-2,CASRRRFRRGYTF,TGTGCCAGCAGGCGCCGGTTCCGTCGGGGCTACACCTTC
TRBJ2-7,-,TRBD2,TRBV7-8,CASSLGLAGGLDEQYF,TGTGCCAGCAGCCTCGGACTAGCCGGAGGTCTCGACGAGCAGTACTTC
TRBJ2-1,-,-,TRBV7-8,CASSLVPSASDNEQFF,TGTGCCAGCAGCTTAGTACCAAGCGCTAGTGACAATGAGCAGTTCTTC
TRBJ1-1,medium-sized,TRBD1,TRBV6-5,CASSPGQGVTEAFF,TGTGCCAGCAGTCCCGGACAGGGTGTCACTGAAGCTTTCTTT
TRBJ1-1,medium-sized,-,TRBV5-1,CASSLGTHGGDTEAFF,TGCGCCAGCAGCTTGGGGACACACGGAGGGGACACTGAAGCTTTCTTT
TRBJ2-3,-,-,TRBV11-2,CASSPQAVTDTQYF,TGTGCCAGCAGCCCCCAAGCGGTCACAGATACGCAGTATTTT
TRBJ2-1,-,-,TRBV5-6,CASSLDSYNEQFF,TGTGCCAGCAGCTTGGACTCGTACAATGAGCAGTTCTTC
TRBJ2-7,-,TRBD2,TRBV5-1,CASSTPLAGDPYEQYF,TGCGCCAGCAGCACCCCGCTAGCGGGAGACCCCTACGAGCAGTACTTC
TRBJ1-2,-,-,TRBV10-3,CATTGWGRYGYTF,TGTGCCACCACAGGGTGGGGGCGCTATGGCTACACCTTC
TRBJ1-1,once,-,TRBV27,CASHLTGWTEAFF,TGTGCCAGCCATTTGACAGGTTGGACTGAAGCTTTCTTT
TRBJ1-2,-,-,TRBV6-5,CASSYYTNYGYTF,TGTGCCAGCAGTTACTACACTAACTATGGCTACACCTTC